The clone carrying this TCR beta chain was observed a single time. The PCR employed 60 Vbeta primers together with 13 Jbeta primers. Libraries were prepared by immunoSEQ multiplex PCR; TCRdb keeps only in-frame clonotypes and omits some of them. The sample has fewer than 150,000 clones, approximately 71% seen once; the top ten hold 4.5% to 5%. The germline CDR1 and CDR2 sequences are LGHNA and YNFKEQ. V gave up 1 base and J gave up 4 bases, with 13 bases separating them. The CDR3 is 16 amino acids. The sample originates from a study of cytomegalovirus exposure and HLA in healthy donors. Sequences were obtained from PBMCs. V and J are TRBV4-2 and TRBJ1-4; D unresolved. This sequence originates from a woman aged 45 to 65 in good health and CMV-seronegative. In DNA, the CDR3 is TGTGCCAGCAGCCAAGGTTCCCAACGCGGTAATGAAAAACTGTTTTTT. Its translation: CASSQGSQRGNEKLFF.